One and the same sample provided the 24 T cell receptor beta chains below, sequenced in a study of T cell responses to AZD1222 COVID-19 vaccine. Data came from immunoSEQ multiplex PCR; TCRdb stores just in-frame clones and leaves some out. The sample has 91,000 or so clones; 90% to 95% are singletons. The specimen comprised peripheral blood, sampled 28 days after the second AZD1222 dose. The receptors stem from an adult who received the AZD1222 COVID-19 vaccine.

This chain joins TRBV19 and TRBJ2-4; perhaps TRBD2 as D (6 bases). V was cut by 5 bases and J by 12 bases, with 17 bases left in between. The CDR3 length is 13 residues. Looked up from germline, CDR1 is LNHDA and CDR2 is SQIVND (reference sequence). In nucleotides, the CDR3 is TGTGCCAGTAGTCTAGGCGGGGCCGCCAATCAGTACTTC. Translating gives CASSLGGAANQYF.

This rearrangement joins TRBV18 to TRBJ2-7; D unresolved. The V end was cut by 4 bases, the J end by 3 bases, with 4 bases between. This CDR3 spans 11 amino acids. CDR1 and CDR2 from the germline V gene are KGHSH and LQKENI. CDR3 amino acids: CASSRNYEQYF. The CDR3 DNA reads TGTGCCAGCTCACGAAACTACGAGCAGTACTTC.

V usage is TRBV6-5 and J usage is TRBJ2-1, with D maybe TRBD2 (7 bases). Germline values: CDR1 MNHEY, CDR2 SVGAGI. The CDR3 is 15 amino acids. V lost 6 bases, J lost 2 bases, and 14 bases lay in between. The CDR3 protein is CASSQGGVPYNEQFF. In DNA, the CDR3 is TGTGCCAGCAGCCAAGGGGGGGTCCCCTACAATGAGCAGTTCTTC.

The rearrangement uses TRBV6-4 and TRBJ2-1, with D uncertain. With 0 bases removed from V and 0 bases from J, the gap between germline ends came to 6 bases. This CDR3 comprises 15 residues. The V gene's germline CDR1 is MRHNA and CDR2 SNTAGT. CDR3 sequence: CASSDSGRSYNEQFF. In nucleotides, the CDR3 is TGTGCCAGCAGTGACTCAGGCCGCTCCTACAATGAGCAGTTCTTC.

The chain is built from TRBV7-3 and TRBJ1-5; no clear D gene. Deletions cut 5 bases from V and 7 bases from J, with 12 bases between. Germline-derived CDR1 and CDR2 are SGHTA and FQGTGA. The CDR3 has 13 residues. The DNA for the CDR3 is TGTGCCAGCAGCCCGGAAAGAGGACAGCCCCAGCATTTT. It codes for CASSPERGQPQHF.

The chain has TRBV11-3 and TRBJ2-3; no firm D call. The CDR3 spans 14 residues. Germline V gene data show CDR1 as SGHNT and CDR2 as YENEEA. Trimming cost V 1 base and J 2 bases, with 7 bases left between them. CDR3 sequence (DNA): TGTGCCAGCAGCTTAGCAAGGGACACAGATACGCAGTATTTT. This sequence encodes CASSLARDTDTQYF. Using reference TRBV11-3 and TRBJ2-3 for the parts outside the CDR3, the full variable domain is EAGVVQSPRYKIIEKKQPVAFWCNPISGHNTLYWYLQNLGQGPELLIRYENEEAVDDSQLPKDRFSAERLKGVDSTLKIQPAELGDSAVYLCASSLARDTDTQYFGPGTRLTVL.

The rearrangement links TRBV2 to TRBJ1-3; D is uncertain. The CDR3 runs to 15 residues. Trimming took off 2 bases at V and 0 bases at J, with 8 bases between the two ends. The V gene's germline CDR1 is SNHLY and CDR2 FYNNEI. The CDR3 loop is CASSELYRSGNTIYF. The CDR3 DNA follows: TGTGCCAGCAGTGAACTATATCGCTCTGGAAACACCATATATTTT.

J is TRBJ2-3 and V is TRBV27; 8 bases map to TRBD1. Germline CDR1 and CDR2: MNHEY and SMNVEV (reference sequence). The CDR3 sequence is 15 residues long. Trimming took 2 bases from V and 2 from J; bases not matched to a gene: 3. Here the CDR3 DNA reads TGTGCCAGCAGTTTAGGGCAGGGGGCCACAGATACGCAGTATTTT. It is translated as CASSLGQGATDTQYF.

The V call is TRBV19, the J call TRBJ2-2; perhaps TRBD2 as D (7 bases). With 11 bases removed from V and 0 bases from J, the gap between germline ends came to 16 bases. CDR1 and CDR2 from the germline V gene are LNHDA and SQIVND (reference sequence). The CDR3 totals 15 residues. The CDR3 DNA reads TGTGCCTCGAAGGGGGGGGATACGAACACCGGGGAGCTGTTTTTT. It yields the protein CASKGGDTNTGELFF.

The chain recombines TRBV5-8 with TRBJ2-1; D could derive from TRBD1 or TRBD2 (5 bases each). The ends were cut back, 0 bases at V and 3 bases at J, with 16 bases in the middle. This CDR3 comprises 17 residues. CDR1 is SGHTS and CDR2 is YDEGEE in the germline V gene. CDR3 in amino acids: CASSLEVGGPYYNEQFF. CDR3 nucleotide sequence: TGTGCCAGCAGCTTGGAAGTTGGGGGTCCCTACTACAATGAGCAGTTCTTC. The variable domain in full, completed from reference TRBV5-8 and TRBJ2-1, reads EAGVTQSPTHLIKTRGQQATLRCSPISGHTSVYWYQQALGLGLQFLLWYDEGEERNRGNFPPRFSGRQFPNYSSELNVNALELEDSALYLCASSLEVGGPYYNEQFFGPGTRLTVL.

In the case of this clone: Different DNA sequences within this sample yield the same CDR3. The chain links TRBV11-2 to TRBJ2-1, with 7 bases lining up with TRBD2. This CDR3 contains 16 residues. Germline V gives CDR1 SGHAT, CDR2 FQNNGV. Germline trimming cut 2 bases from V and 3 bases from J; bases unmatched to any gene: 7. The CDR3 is CASSLRGSGYYNEQFF. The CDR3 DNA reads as TGTGCCAGCAGCTTAAGAGGTAGCGGGTACTACAATGAGCAGTTCTTC.

CDR3 loop: CAWAAAFGYTF. CDR3 DNA: TGTGCCTGGGCGGCCGCCTTTGGCTACACCTTC. This chain links TRBV30 with TRBJ1-2; D call uncertain. Germline V lookup: CDR1 GTSNPN, CDR2 SVGIG (reference sequence). V lost 5 bases and J 7 bases, leaving 11 bases between the germline ends. This CDR3 has 11 residues.

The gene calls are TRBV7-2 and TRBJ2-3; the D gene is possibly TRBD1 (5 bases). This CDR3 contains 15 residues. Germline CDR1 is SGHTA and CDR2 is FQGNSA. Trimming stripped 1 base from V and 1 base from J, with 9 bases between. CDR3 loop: CASSLEGIRTDTQYF. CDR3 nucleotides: TGTGCCAGCAGCTTAGAGGGGATCCGCACAGATACGCAGTATTTT.

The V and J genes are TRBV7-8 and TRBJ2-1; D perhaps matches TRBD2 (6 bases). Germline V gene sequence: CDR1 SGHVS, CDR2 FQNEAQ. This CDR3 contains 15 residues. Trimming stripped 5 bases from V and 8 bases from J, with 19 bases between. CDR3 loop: CASSLQGLAKDEQFF. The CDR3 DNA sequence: TGTGCCAGCAGCCTACAAGGGCTAGCGAAGGATGAGCAGTTCTTC.

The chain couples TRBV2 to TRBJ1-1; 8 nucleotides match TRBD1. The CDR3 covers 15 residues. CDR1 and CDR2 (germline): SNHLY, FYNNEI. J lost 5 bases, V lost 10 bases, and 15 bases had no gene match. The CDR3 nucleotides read TGTGCCACCCGGACAGGGACTAGAGCTGGGACTGAAGCTTTCTTT. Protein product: CATRTGTRAGTEAFF. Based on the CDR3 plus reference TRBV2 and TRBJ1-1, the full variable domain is EPEVTQTPSHQVTQMGQEVILRCVPISNHLYFYWYRQILGQKVEFLVSFYNNEISEKSEIFDDQFSVERPDGSNFTLKIRSTKLEDSAMYFCATRTGTRAGTEAFFGQGTRLTVV.

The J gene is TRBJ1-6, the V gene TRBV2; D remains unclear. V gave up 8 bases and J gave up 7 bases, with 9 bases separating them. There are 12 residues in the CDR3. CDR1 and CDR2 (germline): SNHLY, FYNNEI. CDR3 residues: CASVDGNSPLHF. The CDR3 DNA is TGTGCCAGCGTTGACGGAAATTCACCCCTCCACTTT.

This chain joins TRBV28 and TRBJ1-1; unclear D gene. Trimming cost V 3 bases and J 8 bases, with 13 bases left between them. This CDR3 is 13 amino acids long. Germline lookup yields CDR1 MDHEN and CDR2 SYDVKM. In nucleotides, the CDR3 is TGTGCCAGCAGTTTGGCTTTAATTGGGGAAGCTTTCTTT. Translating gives CASSLALIGEAFF.

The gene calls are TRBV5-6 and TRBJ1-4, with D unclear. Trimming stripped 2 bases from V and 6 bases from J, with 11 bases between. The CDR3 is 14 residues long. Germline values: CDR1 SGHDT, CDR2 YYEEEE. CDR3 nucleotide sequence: TGTGCCAGCAGCTTAGGACCGATTTATGAAAAACTGTTTTTT. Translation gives CASSLGPIYEKLFF.

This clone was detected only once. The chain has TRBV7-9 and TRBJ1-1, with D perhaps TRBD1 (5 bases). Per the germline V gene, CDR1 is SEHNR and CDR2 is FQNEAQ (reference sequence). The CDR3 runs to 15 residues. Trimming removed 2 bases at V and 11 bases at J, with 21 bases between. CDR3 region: CASSLQVSVGPRAFF. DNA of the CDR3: TGTGCCAGCAGCTTACAAGTGAGTGTGGGGCCACGGGCTTTCTTT.

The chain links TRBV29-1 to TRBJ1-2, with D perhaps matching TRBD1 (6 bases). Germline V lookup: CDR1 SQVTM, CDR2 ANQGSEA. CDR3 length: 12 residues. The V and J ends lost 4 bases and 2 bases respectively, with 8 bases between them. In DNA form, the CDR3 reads TGCAGCGTTGGGGACACCAACTATGGCTACACCTTC. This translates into CSVGDTNYGYTF.

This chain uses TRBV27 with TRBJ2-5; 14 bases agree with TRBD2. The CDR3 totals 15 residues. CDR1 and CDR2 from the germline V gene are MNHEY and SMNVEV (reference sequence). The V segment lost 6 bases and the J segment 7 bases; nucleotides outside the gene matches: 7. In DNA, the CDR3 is TGTGCCAGCAGGACTAGCGGGGGGGCCTGGTTGACCCAGTACTTC. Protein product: CASRTSGGAWLTQYF.

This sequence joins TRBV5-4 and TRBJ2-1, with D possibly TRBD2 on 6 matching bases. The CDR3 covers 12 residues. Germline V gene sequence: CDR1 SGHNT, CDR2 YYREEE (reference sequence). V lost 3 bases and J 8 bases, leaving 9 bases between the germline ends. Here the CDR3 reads CASSSEGYEQFF. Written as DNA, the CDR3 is TGTGCCAGCAGCTCGGAGGGGTATGAGCAGTTCTTC.

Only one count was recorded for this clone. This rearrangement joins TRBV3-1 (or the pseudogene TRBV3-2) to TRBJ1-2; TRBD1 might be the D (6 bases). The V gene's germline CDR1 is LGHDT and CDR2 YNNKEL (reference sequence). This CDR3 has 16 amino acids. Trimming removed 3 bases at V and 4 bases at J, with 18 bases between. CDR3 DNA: TGTGCCAGCAGCCATGCGGGGGCGGTCGGCGGCTATGGCTACACCTTC. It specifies CASSHAGAVGGYGYTF.

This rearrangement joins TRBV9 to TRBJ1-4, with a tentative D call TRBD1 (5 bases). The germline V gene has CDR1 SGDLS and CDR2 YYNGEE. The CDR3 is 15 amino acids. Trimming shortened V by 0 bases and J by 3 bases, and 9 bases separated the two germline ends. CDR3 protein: CASSVEGWSNEKLFF. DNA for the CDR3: TGTGCCAGCAGCGTAGAGGGGTGGTCTAATGAAAAACTGTTTTTT.